The sequence of this T cell receptor beta chain was determined in a study of CD8 T cells in ankylosing spondylitis. In regard to this clonotype: Its antigen is still unknown.

TCRdb analysed the 5' RACE reads with MiXCR anew, one entry per CDR3 protein. The sample lists around 340,000 distinct CDR3 sequences, approximately 22% occurring once. Findings of the study overall: It was reported that disease-linked clones were significantly enriched in matched ankylosing spondylitis synovial fluid. What appeared characteristic of ankylosing spondylitis blood was a TCR beta motif of about eight highly homologous variants. There were earlier reports of some motif variants in reactive arthritis synovial fluid and blood. Disease-linked clones had a CD8+ phenotype and relatively low frequency in peripheral blood.

Germline-derived CDR1 and CDR2 are DFQATT and SNEGSKA (reference sequence). The V and J ends lost 0 bases and 0 bases respectively, with 15 bases between them. This CDR3 has 16 residues. This rearrangement joins TRBV20-1 to TRBJ2-7, with TRBD1 as a possible D gene (6 bases). Specimen: blood, either unsorted or a sorted T cell fraction (not recorded which). The TCR was taken from a male donor with ankylosing spondylitis or in good health (not recorded which). The CDR3 DNA follows: TGCAGTGCTAGAGACCCCGGCCGGGACACCTCCTACGAGCAGTACTTC. This gives the protein CSARDPGRDTSYEQYF.